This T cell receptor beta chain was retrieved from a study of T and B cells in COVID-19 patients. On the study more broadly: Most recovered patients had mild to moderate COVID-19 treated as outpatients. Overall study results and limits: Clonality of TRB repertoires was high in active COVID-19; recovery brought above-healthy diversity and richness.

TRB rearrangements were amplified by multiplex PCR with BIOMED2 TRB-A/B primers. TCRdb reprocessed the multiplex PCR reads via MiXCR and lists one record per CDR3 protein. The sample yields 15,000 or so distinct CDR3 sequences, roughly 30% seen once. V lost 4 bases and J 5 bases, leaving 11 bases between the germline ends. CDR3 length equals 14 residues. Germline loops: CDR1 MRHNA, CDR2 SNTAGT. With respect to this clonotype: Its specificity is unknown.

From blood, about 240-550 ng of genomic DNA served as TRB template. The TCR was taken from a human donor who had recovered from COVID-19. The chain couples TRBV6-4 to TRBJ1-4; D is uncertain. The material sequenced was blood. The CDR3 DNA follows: TGTGCCAGCAGTGCCGGCACAGAGAATGAAAAACTGTTTTTT. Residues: CASSAGTENEKLFF.